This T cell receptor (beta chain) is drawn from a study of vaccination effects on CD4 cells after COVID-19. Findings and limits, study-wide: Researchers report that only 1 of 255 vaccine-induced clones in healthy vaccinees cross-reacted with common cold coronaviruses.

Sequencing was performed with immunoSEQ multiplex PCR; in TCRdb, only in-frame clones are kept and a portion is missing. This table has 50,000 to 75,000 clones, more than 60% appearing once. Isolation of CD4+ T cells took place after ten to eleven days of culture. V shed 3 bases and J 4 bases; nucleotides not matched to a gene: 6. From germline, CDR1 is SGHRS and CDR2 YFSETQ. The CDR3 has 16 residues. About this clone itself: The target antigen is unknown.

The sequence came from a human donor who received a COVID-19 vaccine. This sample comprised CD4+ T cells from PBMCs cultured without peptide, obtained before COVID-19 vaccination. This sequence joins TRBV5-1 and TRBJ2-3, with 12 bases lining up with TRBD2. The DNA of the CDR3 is TGCGCCAGCAGCTCGCTAGCGGGGGGGCTCGCAGATACGCAGTATTTT. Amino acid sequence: CASSSLAGGLADTQYF.